This record looks at one T cell receptor (beta chain) sequence and its context. The data were produced by immunoSEQ multiplex PCR, yet TCRdb's version contains in-frame clones alone and is incomplete. The sample contains about 160,000 clones, approximately 84% of which appear only once. Germline V gives CDR1 PRHDT, CDR2 FYEKMQ (reference sequence). V was cut by 5 bases and J by 3 bases, with 15 bases left in between. The CDR3 has 15 residues. The data were obtained in a study of blood T cell repertoires in COVID-19. Study-wide background: PBMCs, B-cell-depleted T cells, or T cells were the source of the cDNA or gDNA that made up the material.

Specimen: peripheral blood. The V call is TRBV13, the J call TRBJ2-3, with D possibly TRBD2 on 6 matching bases. This sequence originates from a man aged 40-49 years with acute or convalescent COVID-19. In DNA, the CDR3 is TGTGCCAGCAGCGCCGATTCAGCGGGTACAGATACGCAGTATTTT. Its translation is CASSADSAGTDTQYF.